The T cell receptor (beta chain) described here comes from a study of tissue T cells after allogeneic stem cell transplantation. TCRdb keeps only in-frame clones here, not all; method: immunoSEQ multiplex PCR. This table has roughly 10,000 clones, more than 30% appearing once. Overall study results and limits: Blood and spleen captured only part of the tissue TCR repertoire.

Described time point: mouse harvest day 7 after allogeneic transplant. Tail vein injection delivered 10^7 T-cell-depleted bone marrow cells and 10^6 splenic CD5+ T cells. In regard to this clone: The target antigen is unknown. The gene symbols are mouse symbols. Additional DNA sequences in this sample encode the identical CDR3.

The sequencing sample was made of skin. The TCR originated in a female BALB/c mouse given C57BL/6 T cells with graft-versus-host disease after an allogeneic hematopoietic cell transplant.

CDR3 amino acids: CASSLHNSGNTLYF. CDR3 DNA, as far as it was read: TGTGCCAGCAGTCTGCATAATTCTGGAAATACGCTCTAT. The chain combines TRBV26 with TRBJ1-3; D gene ambiguous. The observed sequence ends 1 residue before the CDR3 terminus, with the missing tail filled in from the germline J gene. Germline loops: CDR1 KGHPV, CDR2 FQNQEV (reference sequence). V lost 2 bases and J 0 bases, leaving 5 bases between the germline ends. The CDR3 covers 14 residues.